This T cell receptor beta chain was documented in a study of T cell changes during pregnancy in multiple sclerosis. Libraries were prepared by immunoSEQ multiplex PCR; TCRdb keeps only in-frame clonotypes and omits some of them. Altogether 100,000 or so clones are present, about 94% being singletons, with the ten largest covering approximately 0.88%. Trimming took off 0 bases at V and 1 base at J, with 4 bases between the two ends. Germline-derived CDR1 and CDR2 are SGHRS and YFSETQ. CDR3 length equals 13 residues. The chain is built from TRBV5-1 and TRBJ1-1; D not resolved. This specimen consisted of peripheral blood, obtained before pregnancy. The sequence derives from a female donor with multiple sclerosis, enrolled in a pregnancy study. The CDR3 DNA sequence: TGCGCCAGCAGCTTGGTAAAGAACACTGAAGCTTTCTTT. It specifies CASSLVKNTEAFF.